The 20 T cell receptor beta chains listed next were all sequenced from one sample in a study of blood T cell repertoires in COVID-19 (dated by TCRdb to the early 2020s). The receptor library was made with the immunoSEQ multiplex PCR assay. The source is immuneACCESS, and TCRdb retained only in-frame sequences with V and J called. Part of the clones is not carried over; for the studies checked, unresolved V genes explain less than half of this, and the remainder is unexplained. Across this sample there are approximately 150,000 clones, with around 84% seen only once. Clones ranked in the top ten supply less than 20% of the sample. The sequenced sample was peripheral blood. The receptor set was obtained from a woman older than 75 with acute or convalescent COVID-19.

The chain joins TRBV28 to TRBJ1-4; 7 nucleotides agree with TRBD1. Trimming cost V 6 bases and J 7 bases; bases outside gene matches: 8. The CDR3 consists of 14 residues. The germline V gene has CDR1 MDHEN and CDR2 SYDVKM. CDR3 loop: CASRPGQLGEKLFF. Written as DNA, the CDR3 is TGTGCCAGCAGACCGGGACAGTTGGGTGAAAAACTGTTTTTT.

The chain couples TRBV5-4 to TRBJ2-5; 13 bases align to TRBD2. Trimming removed 2 bases from V and 2 bases from J; junction bases left unmatched: 6. The CDR3 spans 17 residues. Per the germline V gene, CDR1 is SGHNT and CDR2 is YYREEE (reference sequence). For the CDR3, the DNA is TGTGCCAGCAGCTTACTAGCGGGAGGGCCGGGGCAAGAGACCCAGTACTTC. Its translation: CASSLLAGGPGQETQYF.

The chain couples TRBV10-3 to TRBJ1-6; 7 positions match TRBD1. Unmatched junction bases numbered 11, after V lost 6 bases and J lost 6 bases. The germline CDR1 and CDR2 sequences are ENHRY and SYGVKD. This CDR3 is 16 amino acids long. The CDR3 sequence is CAISSDRPKGNSPLHF. CDR3 bases: TGTGCCATCAGCTCGGACAGGCCCAAGGGTAATTCACCCCTCCACTTT.

The rearrangement links TRBV15 to TRBJ2-5, with D perhaps matching TRBD1 (5 bases). V lost 5 bases and J lost 5, with 9 bases in between. Looked up from germline, CDR1 is LNHNV and CDR2 is YYDKDF (reference sequence). CDR3 length equals 12 residues. CDR3 DNA sequence: TGTGCCACCAGCCGACCAGGGGAGACCCAGTACTTC. This gives the protein CATSRPGETQYF.

This clone has just one count. The chain couples TRBV9 to TRBJ1-1; D possibly corresponds to TRBD1 (5 bases). Deletions cut 0 bases from V and 1 base from J, with 7 bases between. The CDR3 spans 14 residues. Germline-derived CDR1 and CDR2 are SGDLS and YYNGEE. CDR3 nucleotide sequence: TGTGCCAGCAGCGTAGAGGGGCAGAACACTGAAGCTTTCTTT. As protein: CASSVEGQNTEAFF.

The rearrangement uses TRBV5-1 and TRBJ2-1; 11 nucleotides line up with TRBD2. The CDR3 has 15 residues. The junction had 7 bases not matched to a gene; V was cut back by 4 bases and J by 7 bases. CDR1 SGHRS and CDR2 YFSETQ come from the germline V gene. Here the CDR3 DNA reads TGCGCCAGCAGCCAAACTAGCGGGAGTATTAATGAGCAGTTCTTC. Translated, it gives CASSQTSGSINEQFF.

The chain links TRBV7-9 to TRBJ1-1, with D perhaps matching TRBD1 (5 bases). With 3 bases removed from V and 1 base from J, the gap between germline ends came to 6 bases. In germline, CDR1 is SEHNR, CDR2 FQNEAQ (reference sequence). The CDR3 extends over 13 amino acids. CDR3 protein: CASSLDTNTEAFF. In DNA form, the CDR3 reads TGTGCCAGCAGCTTGGACACGAACACTGAAGCTTTCTTT.

The chain recombines TRBV4-1 with TRBJ1-2, with 8 bases matching TRBD1. Germline V gene lookup returns CDR1 MGHRA and CDR2 YSYEKL. The CDR3 extends over 14 amino acids. V lost 2 bases and J lost 3; bases outside the gene matches: 2. CDR3 loop: CASSQQDRDYGYTF. The CDR3 DNA sequence: TGCGCCAGCAGCCAACAGGACAGGGACTATGGCTACACCTTC.

This clone was seen a single time. The rearrangement joins TRBV19 to TRBJ2-7; 12 nucleotides line up with TRBD2. Germline lookup yields CDR1 LNHDA and CDR2 SQIVND (reference sequence). The V gene end was trimmed by 4 bases and the J gene end by 0 bases; junction bases not matched to a gene: 7. The CDR3 contains 17 residues. CDR3 coding DNA: TGTGCCAGTAGTACCCCCTCGACTAGCGGGGGCTCCTACGAGCAGTACTTC. This codes for CASSTPSTSGGSYEQYF.

This rearrangement joins TRBV2 to TRBJ2-7, with 9 positions matching TRBD1. Trimming removed 6 bases from V and 4 bases from J; junction bases left unmatched: 7. The CDR3 consists of 14 residues. The germline V gene has CDR1 SNHLY and CDR2 FYNNEI. The CDR3: CASRWTGVGYEQYF. CDR3 nucleotide sequence: TGTGCCAGCAGGTGGACAGGGGTGGGGTACGAGCAGTACTTC.

The V and J genes are TRBV7-6 and TRBJ2-2, with 8 bases identical to TRBD2. The CDR3 contains 16 residues. The J segment lost 4 bases and the V segment lost 5 bases, leaving 9 bases of the junction unmatched. Germline V lookup: CDR1 SGHVS, CDR2 FNYEAQ. Here the CDR3 reads CASSESGRRFTGELFF. The CDR3 nucleotides read TGTGCCAGCAGCGAGAGCGGGAGAAGGTTCACCGGGGAGCTGTTTTTT.

The J gene is TRBJ2-1, the V gene TRBV28; 8 positions agree with TRBD2. CDR1 is MDHEN, CDR2 SYDVKM, per germline. V was clipped by 6 bases and J by 5 bases; unmatched bases: 3. This CDR3 has 13 residues. The CDR3 region is CASSPAGDNEQFF. As DNA, the CDR3 is TGTGCCAGCAGCCCAGCGGGAGACAATGAGCAGTTCTTC.

The rearrangement links TRBV9 to TRBJ2-7, with TRBD1 identical over 8 bases. Germline trimming cut 4 bases from V and 2 bases from J; bases unmatched to any gene: 8. This CDR3 comprises 15 residues. From germline, CDR1 is SGDLS and CDR2 YYNGEE. The DNA for the CDR3 is TGTGCCAGCAGCCCCCGACAGGGGACCACCTACGAGCAGTACTTC. Its translation is CASSPRQGTTYEQYF.

The chain uses TRBV10-2 and TRBJ1-2, with D possibly TRBD1 on 6 matching bases. The V gene's germline CDR1 is WSHSY and CDR2 SAAADI. Trimming took off 3 bases at V and 0 bases at J, with 11 bases between the two ends. The CDR3 is 15 amino acids. CDR3 DNA sequence: TGCGCCAGCAGTGACCGGGGGGCGCCTAACTATGGCTACACCTTC. Amino acids: CASSDRGAPNYGYTF.

V is TRBV3-1 (or the pseudogene TRBV3-2) and J is TRBJ2-7, with a weak D call TRBD1 (6 bases). CDR1 and CDR2 from the germline V gene are LGHDT and YNNKEL (reference sequence). The V gene lost 0 bases and the J gene lost 6 bases, with 12 bases spanning the gap. CDR3 size: 14 residues. Written as DNA, the CDR3 is TGTGCCAGCAGCCAAGATAACAGGGTGGGCGAGCAGTACTTC. This gives the protein CASSQDNRVGEQYF.

The sample holds one count of this clone. The rearrangement links TRBV7-2 to TRBJ2-1; possible D gene TRBD1, 6 bases. CDR3 length: 16 residues. Trimming left V 6 bases short and J 9 bases short, with 24 bases between. Germline CDR1 SGHTA, CDR2 FQGNSA. CDR3 sequence (DNA): TGTGCCAGCAGGGGGCTGGGACATTCATCATTGGGTGAGCAGTTCTTC. Its translation: CASRGLGHSSLGEQFF.

J is TRBJ2-7 and V is TRBV19; 9 bases match TRBD1. Germline V lookup: CDR1 LNHDA, CDR2 SQIVND (reference sequence). This CDR3 has 18 amino acids. The junction had 18 bases not matched to a gene; V was cut back by 6 bases and J by 3 bases. The DNA for the CDR3 is TGTGCCAGTAGCAGGCGGGACAGGGCAGGGTCGACTTTCTACGAGCAGTACTTC. Translation gives CASSRRDRAGSTFYEQYF.

The rearrangement uses TRBV3-1 (or the pseudogene TRBV3-2) and TRBJ2-5; TRBD1 matches 7 bases. Germline loops: CDR1 LGHDT, CDR2 YNNKEL (reference sequence). CDR3 length equals 13 residues. V shed 4 bases, J shed 11 bases, and the junction held 10 bases outside the gene matches. The CDR3 DNA is TGTGCCAGCAGCCCCCTTCTGGGACAGAGTCAGTACTTC. Protein product: CASSPLLGQSQYF.

This clone has just one count. The chain links TRBV28 to TRBJ1-2; TRBD1 might be the D (5 bases). The germline V gene encodes CDR1 MDHEN and CDR2 SYDVKM. The CDR3 is 15 residues long. Trimming pared 6 bases from V and 0 bases from J, leaving 14 bases between. Here the CDR3 DNA reads TGTGCCAGCAGGGAGGGGACCCAAACTAACTATGGCTACACCTTC. Its translation is CASREGTQTNYGYTF.

The chain joins TRBV27 to TRBJ2-6, with D perhaps matching TRBD1 (5 bases). In germline, CDR1 is MNHEY, CDR2 SMNVEV (reference sequence). The CDR3 covers 18 residues. Trimming took 8 bases from V and 0 from J, leaving 20 bases between them. The CDR3 reads CASAKLGRWSSGANVLTF. In DNA, the CDR3 is TGTGCCAGCGCTAAATTGGGGCGTTGGAGCTCTGGGGCCAACGTCCTGACTTTC. Combining the CDR3 with reference TRBV27 and TRBJ2-6 gives the whole variable domain EAQVTQNPRYLITVTGKKLTVTCSQNMNHEYMSWYRQDPGLGLRQIYYSMNVEVTDKGDVPEGYKVSRKEKRNFPLILESPSPNQTSLYFCASAKLGRWSSGANVLTFGAGSRLTVL.